A selection of T cell receptor beta chains follows, all from one sample in a study of shared clonotypes between healthy human individuals. Here immunoSEQ multiplex PCR was the method, and the copy in TCRdb shows in-frame clones only, minus some. The sample lists around 480,000 clones, 60% to 80% seen once, with around 12% in the top ten. Specimen: PBMCs. The receptors derive from a woman aged 40 to 50 in good health. Some clones in this sample may be carry-over from other donors' samples. Both conserved end residues are part of each CDR3. The D gene is left open where the match is weak. The size entry is marked missing in some rows and otherwise reads once, few, many or a size class.

d_call j_call clone_size v_call cdr3_aa cdr3_nt
. TRBJ2-2 . TRBV7-2 CASSLRQGITGELFF TGTGCCAGCAGCTTAAGGCAGGGGATCACCGGGGAGCTGTTTTTT
TRBD2 TRBJ2-7 . TRBV7-9 CASSKNRGTSGMIGQYF TGTGCCAGCAGCAAGAATCGAGGGACTAGCGGGATGATAGGGCAGTACTTC
. TRBJ2-7 . TRBV7-2 CASSISPADEQYF TGTGCCAGCAGCATAAGCCCAGCGGACGAGCAGTACTTC
. TRBJ2-1 few TRBV19 CASSLSGPRGEQFF TGTGCCAGTAGTCTTAGCGGTCCCCGTGGGGAGCAGTTCTTC
. TRBJ1-5 . TRBV29-1 CSATTGGNQPQHF TGCAGCGCAACCACAGGTGGCAATCAGCCCCAGCATTTT
. TRBJ2-7 . TRBV11-2 CASTSGGGNEQYF TGTGCCAGCACCTCCGGAGGGGGTAACGAGCAGTACTTC
. TRBJ2-5 . TRBV5-1 CASSLVGGTRETQYF TGCGCCAGCAGCTTGGTCGGGGGAACCAGGGAGACCCAGTACTTC
TRBD1 TRBJ1-2 . TRBV11-2 CASSSLRDRSNYNYGYTF TGTGCCAGCAGCTCGCTCCGGGACAGGAGTAACTATAACTATGGCTACACCTTC
TRBD2 TRBJ2-7 . TRBV6-6 CASSPQTGTRRYEQYF TGTGCCAGCAGCCCCCAAACCGGGACTAGGAGGTACGAGCAGTACTTC
TRBD1 TRBJ2-7 . TRBV27 CASSPYRGPHYEQYF TGTGCCAGCAGTCCATACAGGGGGCCACATTACGAGCAGTACTTC
TRBD1 TRBJ1-2 . TRBV11-1 CASSPRGTGSLPGDSTF TGTGCCAGCAGCCCGAGAGGGACAGGAAGCCTCCCAGGGGACTCGACCTTC
. TRBJ2-4 . TRBV6-1 CASRKSAKGENIQYF TGTGCCAGCAGAAAGTCGGCCAAGGGGGAAAACATTCAGTACTTC
. TRBJ2-5 . TRBV25-1 CASSPGETQYF TGTGCCAGCAGCCCGGGGGAGACCCAGTACTTC
. TRBJ2-1 . TRBV27 CASRGRGRDEQFF TGTGCCAGCAGAGGCAGGGGACGGGATGAGCAGTTCTTC
TRBD2 TRBJ2-1 . TRBV7-3 CASSPTSGRTFGEQFF TGTGCCAGCAGCCCGACTAGCGGGAGGACATTTGGAGAGCAGTTCTTC
. TRBJ2-5 once TRBV7-2 CASSPGPRETQYF TGTGCCAGCAGCCCTGGCCCAAGAGAGACCCAGTACTTC
. TRBJ2-1 . TRBV27 CASSFQGNSYNEQFF TGTGCCAGCAGTTTCCAGGGGAATTCCTACAATGAGCAGTTCTTC
TRBD1 TRBJ1-2 few TRBV28 CASSEPGQGALVYGYTF TGTGCCAGCAGTGAACCGGGACAGGGGGCGCTTGTTTATGGCTACACCTTC